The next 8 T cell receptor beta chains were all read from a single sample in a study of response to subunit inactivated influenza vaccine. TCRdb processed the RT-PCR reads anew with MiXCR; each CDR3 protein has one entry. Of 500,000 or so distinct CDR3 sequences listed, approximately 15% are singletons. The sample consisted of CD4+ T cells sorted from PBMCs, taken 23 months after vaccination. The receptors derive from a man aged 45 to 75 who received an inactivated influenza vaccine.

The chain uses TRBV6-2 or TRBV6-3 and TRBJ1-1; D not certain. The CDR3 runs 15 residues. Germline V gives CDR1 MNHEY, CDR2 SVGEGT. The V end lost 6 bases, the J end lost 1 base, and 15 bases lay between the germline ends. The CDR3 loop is CASRRNLLWNTEAFF. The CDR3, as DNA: TGTGCCAGCAGACGCAACCTACTCTGGAACACTGAAGCTTTCTTT.

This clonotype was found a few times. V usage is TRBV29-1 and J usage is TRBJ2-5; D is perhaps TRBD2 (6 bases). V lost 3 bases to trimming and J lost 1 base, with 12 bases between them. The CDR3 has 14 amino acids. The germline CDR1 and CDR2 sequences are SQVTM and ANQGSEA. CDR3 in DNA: TGCAGCGTTGACCTCCGGGACTCCCAAGAGACCCAGTACTTC. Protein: CSVDLRDSQETQYF.

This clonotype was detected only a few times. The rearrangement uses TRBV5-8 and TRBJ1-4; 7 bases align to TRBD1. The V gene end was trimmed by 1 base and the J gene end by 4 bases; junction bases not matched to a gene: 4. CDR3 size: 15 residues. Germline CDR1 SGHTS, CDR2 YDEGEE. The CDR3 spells CASSLSGTVNEKLFF. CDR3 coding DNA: TGTGCCAGCAGCTTGTCCGGGACAGTTAATGAAAAACTGTTTTTT.

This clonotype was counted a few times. The CDR3 spells CASQPTAGGYNEQFF. In DNA, the CDR3 is TGTGCCAGCCAACCGACAGCGGGAGGATACAATGAGCAGTTCTTC. The chain uses TRBV19 and TRBJ2-1, with TRBD2 identical over 9 bases. With V trimmed by 9 bases and J by 4 bases, 10 bases remained unmatched. In germline, CDR1 is LNHDA, CDR2 SQIVND (reference sequence). This CDR3 is built from 15 residues.

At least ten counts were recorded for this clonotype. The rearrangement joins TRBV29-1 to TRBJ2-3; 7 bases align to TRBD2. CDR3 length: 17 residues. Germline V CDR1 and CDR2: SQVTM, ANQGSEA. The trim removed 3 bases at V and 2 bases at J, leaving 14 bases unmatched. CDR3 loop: CSVDAGLGALTTDTQYF. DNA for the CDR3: TGCAGCGTTGATGCTGGACTAGGAGCCCTTACCACAGATACGCAGTATTTT.

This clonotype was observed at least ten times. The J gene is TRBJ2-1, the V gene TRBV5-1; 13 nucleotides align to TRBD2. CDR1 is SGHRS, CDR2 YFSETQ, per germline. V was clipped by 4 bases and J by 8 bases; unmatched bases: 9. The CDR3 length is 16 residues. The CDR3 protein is CASSRRTSGSSDEQFF. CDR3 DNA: TGCGCCAGCAGCCGACGGACTAGCGGGAGTTCCGATGAGCAGTTCTTC. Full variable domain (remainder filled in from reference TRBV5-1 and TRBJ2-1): KAGVTQTPRYLIKTRGQQVTLSCSPISGHRSVSWYQQTPGQGLQFLFEYFSETQRNKGNFPGRFSGRQFSNSRSEMNVSTLELGDSALYLCASSRRTSGSSDEQFFGPGTRLTVL.

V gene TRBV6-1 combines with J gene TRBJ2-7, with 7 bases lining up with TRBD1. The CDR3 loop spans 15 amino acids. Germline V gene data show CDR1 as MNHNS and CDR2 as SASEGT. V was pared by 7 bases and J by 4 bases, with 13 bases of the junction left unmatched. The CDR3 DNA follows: TGTGCCAGCACCCTAAAGCCGGGACAGCCATACGAGCAGTACTTC. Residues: CASTLKPGQPYEQYF.

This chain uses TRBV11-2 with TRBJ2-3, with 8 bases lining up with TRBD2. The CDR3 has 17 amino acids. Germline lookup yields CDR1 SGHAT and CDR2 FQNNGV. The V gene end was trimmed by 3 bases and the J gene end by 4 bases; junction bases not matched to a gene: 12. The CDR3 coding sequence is TGTGCCAGCAGCTTCCCCCGACTAGCGCCAAACTCAGATACGCAGTATTTT. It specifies CASSFPRLAPNSDTQYF.